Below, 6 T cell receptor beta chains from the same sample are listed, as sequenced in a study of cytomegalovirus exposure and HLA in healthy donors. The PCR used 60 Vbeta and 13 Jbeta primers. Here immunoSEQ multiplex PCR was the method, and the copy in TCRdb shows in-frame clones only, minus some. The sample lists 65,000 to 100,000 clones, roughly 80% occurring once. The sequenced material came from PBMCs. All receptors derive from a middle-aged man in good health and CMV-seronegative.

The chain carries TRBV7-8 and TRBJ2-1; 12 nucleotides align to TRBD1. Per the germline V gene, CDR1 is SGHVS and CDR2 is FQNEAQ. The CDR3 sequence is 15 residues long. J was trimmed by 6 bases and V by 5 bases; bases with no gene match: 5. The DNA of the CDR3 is TGTGCCAGCAGCCCGGGACAGGGGGCGCGCAATGAGCAGTTCTTC. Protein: CASSPGQGARNEQFF.

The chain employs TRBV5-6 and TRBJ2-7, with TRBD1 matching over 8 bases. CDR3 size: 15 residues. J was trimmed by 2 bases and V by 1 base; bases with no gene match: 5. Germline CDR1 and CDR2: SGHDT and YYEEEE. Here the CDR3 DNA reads TGTGCCAGCAGCTTGCGACAGGGGAGAACCTACGAGCAGTACTTC. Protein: CASSLRQGRTYEQYF.

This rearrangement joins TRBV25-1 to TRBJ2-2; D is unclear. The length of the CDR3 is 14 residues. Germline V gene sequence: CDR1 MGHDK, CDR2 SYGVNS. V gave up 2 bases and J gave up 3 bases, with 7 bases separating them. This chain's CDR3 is CASSEGQDTGELFF. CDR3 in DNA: TGTGCCAGCAGTGAAGGCCAGGACACCGGGGAGCTGTTTTTT.

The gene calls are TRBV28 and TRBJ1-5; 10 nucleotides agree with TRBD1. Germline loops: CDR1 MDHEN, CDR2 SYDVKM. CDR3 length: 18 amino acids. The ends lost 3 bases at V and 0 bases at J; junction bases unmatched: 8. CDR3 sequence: CASSFQRTGGHSNQPQHF. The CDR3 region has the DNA TGTGCCAGCAGTTTCCAACGGACAGGGGGTCATAGCAATCAGCCCCAGCATTTT.

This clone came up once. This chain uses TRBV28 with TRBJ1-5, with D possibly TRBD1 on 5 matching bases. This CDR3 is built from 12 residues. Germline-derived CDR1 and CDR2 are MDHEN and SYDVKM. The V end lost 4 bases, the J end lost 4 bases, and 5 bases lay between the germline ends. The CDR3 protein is CASSSGNQPQHF. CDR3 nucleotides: TGTGCCAGCAGTTCAGGGAATCAGCCCCAGCATTTT.

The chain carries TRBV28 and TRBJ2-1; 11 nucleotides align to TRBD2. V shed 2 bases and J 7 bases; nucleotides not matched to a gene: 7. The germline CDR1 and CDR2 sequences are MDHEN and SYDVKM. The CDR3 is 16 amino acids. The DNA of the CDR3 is TGTGCCAGCAGTTTACTCACTAGCGGGAGAGATAATGAGCAGTTCTTC. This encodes CASSLLTSGRDNEQFF.